This T cell receptor beta chain was captured in a study of OX40 agonist ivuxolimab in advanced cancers. The CDR3 is made up of 15 amino acids. The germline V gene encodes CDR1 SGHRS and CDR2 YFSETQ. Germline trimming cut 0 bases from V and 9 bases from J; bases unmatched to any gene: 6. Produced via immunoSEQ multiplex PCR; TCRdb's table is partial and in-frame only. The repertoire has tens of thousands of clones, about 91% of them found once; the top ten carry roughly 2.6%. The rearrangement links TRBV5-1 to TRBJ2-1, with 10 bases fitting TRBD2. The sequenced sample was CD4+ or CD8+ T cells sorted from blood, obtained in a trial of the OX40 agonist ivuxolimab. The clonotype was recovered from an adult with an advanced solid tumor such as melanoma, head and neck, liver or kidney cancer. The chain's CDR3 is CASSLVGLALGEQFF. In nucleotides, the CDR3 is TGCGCCAGCAGCTTGGTGGGACTAGCGTTAGGTGAGCAGTTCTTC. The full variable domain, in which reference TRBV5-1 and TRBJ2-1 provide the parts outside the CDR3, is KAGVTQTPRYLIKTRGQQVTLSCSPISGHRSVSWYQQTPGQGLQFLFEYFSETQRNKGNFPGRFSGRQFSNSRSEMNVSTLELGDSALYLCASSLVGLALGEQFFGPGTRLTVL.